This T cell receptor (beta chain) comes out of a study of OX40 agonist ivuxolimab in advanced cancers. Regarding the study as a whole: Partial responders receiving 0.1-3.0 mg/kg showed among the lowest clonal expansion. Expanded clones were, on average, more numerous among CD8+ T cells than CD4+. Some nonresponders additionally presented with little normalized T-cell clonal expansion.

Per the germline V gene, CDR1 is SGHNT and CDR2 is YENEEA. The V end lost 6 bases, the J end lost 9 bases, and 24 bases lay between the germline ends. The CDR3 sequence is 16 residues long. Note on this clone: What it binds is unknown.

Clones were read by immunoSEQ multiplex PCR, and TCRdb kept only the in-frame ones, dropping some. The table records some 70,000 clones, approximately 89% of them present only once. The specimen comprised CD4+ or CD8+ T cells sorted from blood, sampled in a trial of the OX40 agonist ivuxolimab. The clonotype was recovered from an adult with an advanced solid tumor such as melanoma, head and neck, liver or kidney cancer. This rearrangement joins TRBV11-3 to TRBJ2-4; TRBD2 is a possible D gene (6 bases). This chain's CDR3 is CASRQEARGTYGIQYF. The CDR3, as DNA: TGTGCCAGCAGACAAGAGGCACGGGGGACGTACGGCATTCAGTACTTC.